One and the same sample provided the 9 T cell receptor beta chains below, sequenced in a study of shared clonotypes between healthy human individuals (dated by TCRdb to 2018 to 2021). The library was produced with the immunoSEQ multiplex PCR assay. TCRdb obtained this table from immuneACCESS and retained in-frame rearrangements with V and J assigned. These tables miss some clones; where compared with another copy, unresolved V genes account for less than half of the shortfall, and the remainder is unexplained. The sample table holds hundreds of thousands of clones, of which roughly 70% were seen once. The leading ten clones occupy less than 2% of the sample. Sequencing input: memory CD4+ T cells sorted from blood. The cell subset or site label, read with the paper, signifies: CD45RA-negative fraction. The receptor source for this set is a woman in her 30s in good health.

This chain connects TRBV10-1 to TRBJ2-3; 9 positions match TRBD1. The CDR3 consists of 15 residues. Germline CDR1 reads WNHNN; CDR2 reads SYGVQD (reference sequence). Trimming cost V 3 bases and J 6 bases; bases outside gene matches: 7. The CDR3 loop is CASSDGTGFFDTQYF. The DNA for the CDR3 is TGCGCCAGCAGTGACGGGACAGGGTTCTTCGATACGCAGTATTTT.

CDR3 DNA sequence: TGCGCCAGCAGCTTGGGCCCAGGGGGCGACGGCTACACCTTC. It specifies CASSLGPGGDGYTF. This chain connects TRBV5-1 to TRBJ1-2, with 8 bases identical to TRBD1. The CDR3 covers 14 residues. After removal of 0 bases from V and 8 bases from J, the junction contained 6 bases not matched to a gene. Germline-derived CDR1 and CDR2 are SGHRS and YFSETQ.

J is TRBJ2-7 and V is TRBV19; 11 bases map to TRBD1. Trimming cost V 3 bases and J 3 bases; bases outside gene matches: 4. Germline CDR1 is LNHDA and CDR2 is SQIVND (reference sequence). CDR3 length: 15 residues. This CDR3 reads CASSIPGTGGYEQYF. CDR3 in DNA: TGTGCCAGTAGTATTCCGGGGACAGGGGGCTACGAGCAGTACTTC.

In its sample, this clone was seen a few times. The rearrangement links TRBV19 to TRBJ2-7; 8 nucleotides align to TRBD1. Germline lookup yields CDR1 LNHDA and CDR2 SQIVND (reference sequence). V dropped 3 bases and J dropped 5; count of bases not matched to a gene: 9. The CDR3 contains 15 residues. CDR3: CASSILTGGRDEQYF. CDR3 nucleotides: TGTGCCAGTAGTATCCTTACAGGGGGTCGGGACGAGCAGTACTTC.

The chain uses TRBV30 and TRBJ1-6; D remains unclear. The V end lost 2 bases, the J end lost 7 bases, and 6 bases lay between the germline ends. This CDR3 comprises 12 residues. Germline CDR1 GTSNPN, CDR2 SVGIG (reference sequence). CDR3 DNA sequence: TGTGCCTGGAGTCTAGTCAATTCACCCCTCCACTTT. Protein product: CAWSLVNSPLHF.

This clone was seen a handful of times. DNA of the CDR3: TGTGCCAGCAGGAGACAGGGGGCTGCCGGAAACACCATATATTTT. It yields the protein CASRRQGAAGNTIYF. This chain connects TRBV6-5 to TRBJ1-3; 10 nucleotides align to TRBD1. Unmatched junction bases numbered 6, after V lost 6 bases and J lost 4 bases. This CDR3 comprises 15 residues. Looked up from germline, CDR1 is MNHEY and CDR2 is SVGAGI.

The table lists this clone with a count of one. The chain employs TRBV28 and TRBJ2-7; 8 nucleotides line up with TRBD2. The CDR3 is made up of 13 amino acids. Unmatched junction bases numbered 7, after V lost 7 bases and J lost 5 bases. Germline V gene lookup returns CDR1 MDHEN and CDR2 SYDVKM. The CDR3 coding sequence is TGTGCCAGCATAAGAAGCGGGAGTCACGAGCAGTACTTC. This translates into CASIRSGSHEQYF.

The chain couples TRBV28 to TRBJ1-1; D is possibly TRBD1 (5 bases). Between the trimmed V and J ends, which lost 7 bases and 0 bases, there was a span of 12 bases. The CDR3 has 14 residues. In germline, CDR1 is MDHEN, CDR2 SYDVKM. CDR3 in amino acids: CASTEGTLNTEAFF. Written as DNA, the CDR3 is TGTGCCAGCACCGAGGGGACGTTGAACACTGAAGCTTTCTTT. The full variable domain, in which reference TRBV28 and TRBJ1-1 provide the parts outside the CDR3, is DVKVTQSSRYLVKRTGEKVFLECVQDMDHENMFWYRQDPGLGLRLIYFSYDVKMKEKGDIPEGYSVSREKKERFSLILESASTNQTSMYLCASTEGTLNTEAFFGQGTRLTVV.

V usage is TRBV9 and J usage is TRBJ2-1, with D perhaps TRBD2 (5 bases). The length of the CDR3 is 15 residues. V shed 0 bases and J shed 1 base, with 8 bases lying between them. Germline lookup yields CDR1 SGDLS and CDR2 YYNGEE. The CDR3 sequence is CASSVVGESYNEQFF. CDR3 DNA: TGTGCCAGCAGCGTAGTCGGGGAATCCTACAATGAGCAGTTCTTC. The entire variable domain, with the rest obtained from reference TRBV9 and TRBJ2-1, is as follows: DSGVTQTPKHLITATGQRVTLRCSPRSGDLSVYWYQQSLDQGLQFLIQYYNGEERAKGNILERFSAQQFPDLHSELNLSSLELGDSALYFCASSVVGESYNEQFFGPGTRLTVL.